Included here is one TCR beta chain sequence, with context. This entry comes from a study of early T cells in non-severe SARS-CoV-2 infection. Individual cDNA molecules each received unique molecular identifiers attached to them. TCRdb fed the 5' RACE reads into MiXCR, producing one record per CDR3 protein. The sample lists some 100,000 distinct CDR3 sequences, about 15% occurring once. Trimming left V 3 bases short and J 2 bases short, with 2 bases between. Germline CDR1 and CDR2: ENHRY and SYGVKD. CDR3 size: 12 residues. The source is an adult who was a healthcare worker with PCR-confirmed SARS-CoV-2 infection or an uninfected control (not recorded which). The sequencing sample was made of whole blood. The chain recombines TRBV10-3 with TRBJ1-3; D remains unclear. CDR3 sequence: CAISETGNTIYF. In DNA form, the CDR3 reads TGTGCCATCAGTGAAACTGGAAACACCATATATTTT.